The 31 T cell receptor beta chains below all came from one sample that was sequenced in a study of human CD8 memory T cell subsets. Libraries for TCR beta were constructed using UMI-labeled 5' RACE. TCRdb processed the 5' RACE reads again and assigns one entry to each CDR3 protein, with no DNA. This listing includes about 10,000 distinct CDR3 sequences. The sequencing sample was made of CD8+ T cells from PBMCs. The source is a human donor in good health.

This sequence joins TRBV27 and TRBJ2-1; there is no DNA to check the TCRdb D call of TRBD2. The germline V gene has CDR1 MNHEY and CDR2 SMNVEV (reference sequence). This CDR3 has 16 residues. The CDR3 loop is CASSLLGTPKYNEQFF.

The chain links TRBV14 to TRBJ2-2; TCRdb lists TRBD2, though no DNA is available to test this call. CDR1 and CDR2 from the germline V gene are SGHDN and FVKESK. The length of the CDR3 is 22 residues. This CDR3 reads CASSQSGLAGEILPFGTGELFF. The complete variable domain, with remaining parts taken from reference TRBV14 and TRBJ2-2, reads EAGVTQFPSHSVIEKGQTVTLRCDPISGHDNLYWYRRVMGKEIKFLLHFVKESKQDESGMPNNRFLAERTGGTYSTLKVQPAELEDSGVYFCASSQSGLAGEILPFGTGELFFGEGSRLTVL.

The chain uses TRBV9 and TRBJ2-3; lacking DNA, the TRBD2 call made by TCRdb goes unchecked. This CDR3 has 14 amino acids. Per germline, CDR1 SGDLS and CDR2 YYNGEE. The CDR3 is CASSPRPFTDTQYF.

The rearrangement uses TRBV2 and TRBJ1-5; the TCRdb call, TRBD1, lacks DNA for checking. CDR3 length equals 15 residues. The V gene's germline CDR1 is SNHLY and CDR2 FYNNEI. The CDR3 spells CASRNSGVPNQPQHF.

CDR3 protein: CASSIIGADTQYF. The V call is TRBV19, the J call TRBJ2-3. Germline V gene sequence: CDR1 LNHDA, CDR2 SQIVND (reference sequence). This CDR3 region has 13 residues.

The CDR3 reads CAISQGAGANVLTF. The V call is TRBV10-3, the J call TRBJ2-6; the TCRdb D gene call, TRBD1, has no DNA to confirm it. Germline lookup yields CDR1 ENHRY and CDR2 SYGVKD. The CDR3 is 14 amino acids.

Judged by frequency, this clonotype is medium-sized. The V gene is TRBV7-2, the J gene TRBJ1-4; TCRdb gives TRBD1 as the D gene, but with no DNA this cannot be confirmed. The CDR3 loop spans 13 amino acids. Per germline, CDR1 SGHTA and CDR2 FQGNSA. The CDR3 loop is CASSSGPMEKLFF.

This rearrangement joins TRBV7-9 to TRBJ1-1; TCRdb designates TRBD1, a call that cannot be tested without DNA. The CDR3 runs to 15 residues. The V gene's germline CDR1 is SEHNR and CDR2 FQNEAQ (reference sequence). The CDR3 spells CASSLADRGGTEAFF.

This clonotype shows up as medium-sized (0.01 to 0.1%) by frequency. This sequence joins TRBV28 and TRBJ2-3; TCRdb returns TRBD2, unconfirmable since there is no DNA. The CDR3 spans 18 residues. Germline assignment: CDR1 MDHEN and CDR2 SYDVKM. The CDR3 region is CASSLKLLTSGSTDTQYF. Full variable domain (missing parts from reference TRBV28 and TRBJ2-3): DVKVTQSSRYLVKRTGEKVFLECVQDMDHENMFWYRQDPGLGLRLIYFSYDVKMKEKGDIPEGYSVSREKKERFSLILESASTNQTSMYLCASSLKLLTSGSTDTQYFGPGTRLTVL.

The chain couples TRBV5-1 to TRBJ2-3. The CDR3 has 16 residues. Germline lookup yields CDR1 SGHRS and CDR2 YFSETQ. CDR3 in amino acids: CASSLVGLGSTDTQYF. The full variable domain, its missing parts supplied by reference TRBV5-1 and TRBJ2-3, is KAGVTQTPRYLIKTRGQQVTLSCSPISGHRSVSWYQQTPGQGLQFLFEYFSETQRNKGNFPGRFSGRQFSNSRSEMNVSTLELGDSALYLCASSLVGLGSTDTQYFGPGTRLTVL.

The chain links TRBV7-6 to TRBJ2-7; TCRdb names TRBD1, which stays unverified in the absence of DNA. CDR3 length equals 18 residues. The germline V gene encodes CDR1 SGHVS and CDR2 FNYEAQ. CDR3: CASSPLGYTGDGAYEQYF. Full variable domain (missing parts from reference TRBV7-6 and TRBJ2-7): GAGVSQSPRYKVTKRGQDVALRCDPISGHVSLYWYRQALGQGPEFLTYFNYEAQQDKSGLPNDRFSAERPEGSISTLTIQRTEQRDSAMYRCASSPLGYTGDGAYEQYFGPGTRLTVT.

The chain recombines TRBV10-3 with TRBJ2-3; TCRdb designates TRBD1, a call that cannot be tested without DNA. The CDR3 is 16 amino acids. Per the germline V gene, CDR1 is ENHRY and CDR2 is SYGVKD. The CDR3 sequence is CAISIPGQGSTDTQYF.

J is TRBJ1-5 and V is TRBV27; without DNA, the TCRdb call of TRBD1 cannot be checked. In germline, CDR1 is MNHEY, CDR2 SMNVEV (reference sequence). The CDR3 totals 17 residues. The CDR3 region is CASSLWGGSNSNQPQHF.

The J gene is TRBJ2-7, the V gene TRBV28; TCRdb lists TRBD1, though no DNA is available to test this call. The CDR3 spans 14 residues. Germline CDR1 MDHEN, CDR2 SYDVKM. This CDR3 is CASSSPQGFYEQYF.

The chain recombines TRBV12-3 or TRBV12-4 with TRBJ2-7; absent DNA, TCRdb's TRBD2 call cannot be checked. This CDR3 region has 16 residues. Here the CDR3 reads CASSLWGLAGDYEQYF.

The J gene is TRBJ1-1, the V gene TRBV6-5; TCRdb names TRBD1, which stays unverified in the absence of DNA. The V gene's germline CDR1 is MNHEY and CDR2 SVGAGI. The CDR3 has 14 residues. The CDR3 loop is CASSPDREDTEAFF.

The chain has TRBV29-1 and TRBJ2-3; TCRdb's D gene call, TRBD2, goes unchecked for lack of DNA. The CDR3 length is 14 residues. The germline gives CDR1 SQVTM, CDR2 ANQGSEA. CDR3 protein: CSVEAWEITDTQYF.

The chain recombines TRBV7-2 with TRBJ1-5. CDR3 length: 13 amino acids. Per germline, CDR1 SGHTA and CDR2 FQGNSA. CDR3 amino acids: CASSFSANQPQHF. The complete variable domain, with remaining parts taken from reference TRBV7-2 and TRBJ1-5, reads GAGVSQSPSNKVTEKGKDVELRCDPISGHTALYWYRQSLGQGLEFLIYFQGNSAPDKSGLPSDRFSAERTGGSVSTLTIQRTQQEDSAVYLCASSFSANQPQHFGDGTRLSIL.

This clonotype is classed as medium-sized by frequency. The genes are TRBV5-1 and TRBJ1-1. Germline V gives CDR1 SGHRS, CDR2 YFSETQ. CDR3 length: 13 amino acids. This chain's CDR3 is CASSWTYRTEAFF.

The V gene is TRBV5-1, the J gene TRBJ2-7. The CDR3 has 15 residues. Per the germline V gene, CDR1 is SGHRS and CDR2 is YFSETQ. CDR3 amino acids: CASSEVGANSYEQYF.

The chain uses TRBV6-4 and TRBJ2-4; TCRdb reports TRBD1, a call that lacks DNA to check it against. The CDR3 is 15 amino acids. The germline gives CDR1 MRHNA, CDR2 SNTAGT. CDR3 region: CANPHGGLAKNIQYF.

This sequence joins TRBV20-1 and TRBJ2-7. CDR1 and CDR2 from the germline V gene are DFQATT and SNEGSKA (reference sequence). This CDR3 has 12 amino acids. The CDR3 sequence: CSATDFSGEQYF.

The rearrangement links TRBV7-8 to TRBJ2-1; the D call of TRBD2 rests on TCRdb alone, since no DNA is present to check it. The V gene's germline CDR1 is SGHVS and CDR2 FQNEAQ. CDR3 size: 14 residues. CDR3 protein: CASSLSPKGHEQFF.

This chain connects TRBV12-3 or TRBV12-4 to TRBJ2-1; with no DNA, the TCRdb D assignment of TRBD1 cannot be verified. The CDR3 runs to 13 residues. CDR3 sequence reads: CASSPRTDNEQFF.

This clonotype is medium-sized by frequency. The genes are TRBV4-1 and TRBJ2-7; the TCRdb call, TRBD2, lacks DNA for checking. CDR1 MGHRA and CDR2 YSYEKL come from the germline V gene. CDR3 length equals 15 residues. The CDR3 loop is CASSRNPGRDNEQYF.

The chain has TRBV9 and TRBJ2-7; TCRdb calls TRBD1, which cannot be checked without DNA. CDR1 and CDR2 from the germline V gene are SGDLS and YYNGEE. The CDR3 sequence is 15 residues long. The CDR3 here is CASSPPQGPQGEQYF.

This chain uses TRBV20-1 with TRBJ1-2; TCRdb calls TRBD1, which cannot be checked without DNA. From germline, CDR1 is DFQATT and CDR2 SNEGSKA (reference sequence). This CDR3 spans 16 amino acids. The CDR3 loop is CSAGFPGQGSNYGYTF.

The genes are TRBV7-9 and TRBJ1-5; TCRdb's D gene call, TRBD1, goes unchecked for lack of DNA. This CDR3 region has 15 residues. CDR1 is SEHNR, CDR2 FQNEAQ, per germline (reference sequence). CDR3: CASSLGGGLDQPQHF. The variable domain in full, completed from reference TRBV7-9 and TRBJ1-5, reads DTGVSQNPRHKITKRGQNVTFRCDPISEHNRLYWYRQTLGQGPEFLTYFQNEAQLEKSRLLSDRFSAERPKGSFSTLEIQRTEQGDSAMYLCASSLGGGLDQPQHFGDGTRLSIL.

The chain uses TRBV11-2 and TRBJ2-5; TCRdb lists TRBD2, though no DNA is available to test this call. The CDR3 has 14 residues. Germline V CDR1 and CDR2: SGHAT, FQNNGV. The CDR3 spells CASSLEAGGETQYF.

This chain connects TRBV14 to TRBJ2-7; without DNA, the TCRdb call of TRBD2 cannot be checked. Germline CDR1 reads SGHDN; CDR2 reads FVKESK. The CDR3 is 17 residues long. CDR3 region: CASSQGYSGGSSYEQYF.

The CDR3 loop is CASRSDPGANNEQFF. The chain couples TRBV6-2 or TRBV6-3 to TRBJ2-1; TCRdb calls TRBD1, which cannot be checked without DNA. CDR3 length: 15 amino acids. Germline V gene lookup returns CDR1 MNHEY and CDR2 SVGEGT.